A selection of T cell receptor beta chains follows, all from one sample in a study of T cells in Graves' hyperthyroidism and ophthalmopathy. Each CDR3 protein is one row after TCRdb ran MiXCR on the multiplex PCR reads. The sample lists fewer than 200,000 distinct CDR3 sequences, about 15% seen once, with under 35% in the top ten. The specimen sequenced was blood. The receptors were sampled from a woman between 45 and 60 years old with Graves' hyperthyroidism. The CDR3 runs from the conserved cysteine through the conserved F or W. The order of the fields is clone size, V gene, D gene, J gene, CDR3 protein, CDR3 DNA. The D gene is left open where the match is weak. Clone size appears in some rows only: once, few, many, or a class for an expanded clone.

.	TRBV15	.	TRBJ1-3	CATSRGQTPGNTIYF	TGTGCCACCAGCAGAGGACAGACGCCTGGAAACACCATATATTTT
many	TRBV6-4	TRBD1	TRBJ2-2	CASSPDRVTGELFF	TGTGCCAGCAGTCCCGACAGGGTAACCGGGGAGCTGTTTTTT
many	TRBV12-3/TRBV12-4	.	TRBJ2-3	CASSRDRDTQYF	TGTGCCAGCAGTCGAGACAGAGATACGCAGTATTTT
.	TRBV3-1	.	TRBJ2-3	CASSQDAADTQYF	TGTGCCAGCAGCCAAGATGCTGCAGATACGCAGTATTTT
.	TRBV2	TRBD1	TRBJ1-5	CASSTWTGGSSNQPQHF	TGTGCCAGCAGTACCTGGACAGGGGGCTCTAGCAATCAGCCCCAGCATTTT
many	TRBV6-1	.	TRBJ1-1	CASSEASGGLGTEAFF	TGTGCCAGCAGTGAAGCGAGCGGAGGGCTGGGCACTGAAGCTTTCTTT
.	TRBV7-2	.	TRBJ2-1	CASSLSVRDTEQFF	TGTGCCAGCAGCTTATCGGTTAGGGATACTGAGCAGTTCTTC
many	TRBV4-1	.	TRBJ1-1	CASSYLADTEAFF	TGCGCCAGCAGCTATTTAGCGGACACTGAAGCTTTCTTT
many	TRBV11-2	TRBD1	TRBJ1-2	CASSATTGNYGYTF	TGTGCCAGCAGCGCCACGACAGGGAACTATGGCTACACCTTC
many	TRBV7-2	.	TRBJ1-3	CASSLVWGRSGNTIYF	TGTGCCAGCAGCTTAGTATGGGGCAGGTCCGGAAACACCATATATTTT
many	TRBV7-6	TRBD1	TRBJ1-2	CASSADTGAVYGYTF	TGTGCCAGCAGCGCCGACACAGGGGCGGTCTATGGCTACACCTTC
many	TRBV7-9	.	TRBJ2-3	CASSIYPSPDTQYF	TGTGCCAGCTCGATCTATCCCTCGCCAGATACGCAGTATTTT
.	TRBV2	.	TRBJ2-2	CASSFRPSTGELFF	TGTGCCAGCAGCTTTCGGCCAAGTACCGGGGAGCTGTTTTTT